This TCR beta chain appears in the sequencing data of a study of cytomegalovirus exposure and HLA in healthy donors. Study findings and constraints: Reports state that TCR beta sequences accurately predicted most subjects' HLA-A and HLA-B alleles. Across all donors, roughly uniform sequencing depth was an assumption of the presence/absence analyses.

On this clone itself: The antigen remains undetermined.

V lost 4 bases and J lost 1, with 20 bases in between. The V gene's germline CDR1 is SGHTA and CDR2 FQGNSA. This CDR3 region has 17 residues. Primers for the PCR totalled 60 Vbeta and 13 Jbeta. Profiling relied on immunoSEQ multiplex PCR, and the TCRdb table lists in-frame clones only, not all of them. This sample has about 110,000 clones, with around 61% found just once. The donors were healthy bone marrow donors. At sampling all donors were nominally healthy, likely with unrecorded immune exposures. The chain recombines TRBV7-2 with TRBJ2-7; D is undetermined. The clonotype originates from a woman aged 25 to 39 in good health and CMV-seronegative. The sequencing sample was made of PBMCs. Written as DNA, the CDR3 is TGTGCCAGCAGCTCGACAAGGCATATATTCCCATCCTACGAGCAGTACTTC. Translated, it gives CASSSTRHIFPSYEQYF.